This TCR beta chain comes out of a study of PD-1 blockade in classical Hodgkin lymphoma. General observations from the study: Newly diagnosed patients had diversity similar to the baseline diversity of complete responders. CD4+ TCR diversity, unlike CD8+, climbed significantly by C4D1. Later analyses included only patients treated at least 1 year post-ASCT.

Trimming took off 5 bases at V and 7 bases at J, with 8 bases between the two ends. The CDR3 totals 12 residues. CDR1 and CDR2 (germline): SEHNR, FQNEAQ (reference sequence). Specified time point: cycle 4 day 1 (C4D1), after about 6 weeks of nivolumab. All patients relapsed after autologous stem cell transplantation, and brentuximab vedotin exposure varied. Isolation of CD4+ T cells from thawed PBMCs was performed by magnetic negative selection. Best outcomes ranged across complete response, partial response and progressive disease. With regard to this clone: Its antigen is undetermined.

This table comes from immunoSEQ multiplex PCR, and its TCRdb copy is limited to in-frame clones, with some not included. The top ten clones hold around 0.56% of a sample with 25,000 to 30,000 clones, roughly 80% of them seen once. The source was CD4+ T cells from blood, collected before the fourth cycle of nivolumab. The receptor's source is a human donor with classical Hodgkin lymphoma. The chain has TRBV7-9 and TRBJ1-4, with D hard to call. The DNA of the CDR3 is TGTGCCAGCAGCCTAAACTCTGAAAAACTGTTTTTT. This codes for CASSLNSEKLFF. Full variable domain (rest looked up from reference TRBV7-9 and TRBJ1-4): DTGVSQNPRHKITKRGQNVTFRCDPISEHNRLYWYRQTLGQGPEFLTYFQNEAQLEKSRLLSDRFSAERPKGSFSTLEIQRTEQGDSAMYLCASSLNSEKLFFGSGTQLSVL.